The source of this TCR beta chain is a study of CD8+CD57+ T cells in acquired aplastic anemia. Study as a whole: DNA from sorted CD4+ and CD8+ cells averaged roughly 3.4 ug. General study findings and limits: CD8+ Simpson's diversity in patients was not significantly different from that in controls.

CD8+CD57+ cell expansion, shown by flow cytometry, had occurred in the patients selected for sequencing. The cohort consisted entirely of patients having severe acquired aplastic anemia. The sample holds many counts of this clonotype. The antigen is undetermined. Genomic DNA was employed as the template in profiling TCR beta VDJ and CDR3. TCRdb reprocessed the reads via MiXCR and lists one record per CDR3 protein. The sample has about 180,000 distinct CDR3 sequences, 48% seen once. This TCR came from a human donor with aplastic anemia. Source material: sorted CD4+, CD8+, or CD8+CD57+ T cells (not recorded which) from PBMCs.

DNA for the CDR3: TGTGCCAGCAGTTTGGAGCGTAGCCGCGGGACCCAGTACTTC. Its protein product is CASSLERSRGTQYF. The chain has TRBV12-3 or TRBV12-4 and TRBJ2-5; D unclear. Trimming pared 3 bases from V and 7 bases from J, leaving 15 bases between. The CDR3 loop spans 14 amino acids.